This T cell receptor (beta chain) was found in a study of T cell responses to AZD1222 COVID-19 vaccine. Here immunoSEQ multiplex PCR was the method, and the copy in TCRdb shows in-frame clones only, minus some. Altogether about 140,000 clones are present, roughly 93% being singletons, with the ten largest covering 0.75% to 1%. Looked up from germline, CDR1 is KGHSH and CDR2 is LQKENI. The CDR3 is 16 residues long. The V and J ends lost 1 base and 0 bases respectively, with 9 bases between them. With respect to this clone: Its matching antigen is unknown.

Study-level findings and limits: At baseline, seropositivity was found in only six or seven AZD1222 recipients. Spike-wide coverage was observed for vaccine-associated CD4 TCRs, with dominant responses at 160-218 and 743-854. Donor demographics were predominantly white British with a female majority; clonal diversity may be underestimated. Reportedly, nearly half the spike-specific TCRs target unmutated variant regions.

The material was peripheral blood, obtained on day 0 of MenACWY control vaccination. The rearrangement uses TRBV18 and TRBJ1-4; TRBD1 might be the D (5 bases). This clonotype originated in an adult in good health. The CDR3 here is CASSPRGSATNEKLFF. For the CDR3, the DNA is TGTGCCAGCTCACCACGGGGGTCTGCAACTAATGAAAAACTGTTTTTT.